This is a list of T cell receptor beta chains from one sample in a study of blood T cell repertoires in COVID-19. TCRdb's copy holds only in-frame clones and misses some; the assay was immunoSEQ multiplex PCR. The repertoire includes roughly 200,000 clones, around 90% of them detected once, and around 7% sits in the top ten. The sample consisted of peripheral blood. The source of these receptors is a middle-aged man with acute or convalescent COVID-19. CDR3s include the opening cysteine and the closing phenylalanine or tryptophan. A D gene is named only where the DNA matches it firmly. The size entry is marked missing in some rows and otherwise reads once, few, many or a size class.

d_gene,abundance,j_gene,v_gene,CDR3aa,CDR3nt
NA,NA,TRBJ1-1,TRBV5-1,CASSLSAVLNTEAFF,TGCGCCAGCAGCTTGAGTGCAGTACTGAACACTGAAGCTTTCTTT
TRBD1,NA,TRBJ2-7,TRBV4-3,CASSQQGTGVPYEQYF,TGCGCCAGCAGCCAACAAGGGACAGGGGTGCCCTACGAGCAGTACTTC
NA,NA,TRBJ1-1,TRBV30,CAWSAQVEAFF,TGTGCCTGGAGCGCACAGGTTGAAGCTTTCTTT
NA,NA,TRBJ1-1,TRBV11-2,CASSLATGFEAFF,TGTGCCAGCAGCTTAGCGACAGGATTCGAAGCTTTCTTT
TRBD1,NA,TRBJ2-7,TRBV5-4,CASSLGGQGAYEQYF,TGTGCCAGCAGCTTGGGAGGACAGGGGGCCTACGAGCAGTACTTC
TRBD2,NA,TRBJ2-5,TRBV7-2,CASSLTAGGQETQYF,TGTGCCAGCAGCTTAACGGCGGGGGGGCAGGAGACCCAGTACTTC
NA,NA,TRBJ1-1,TRBV5-1,CASSLSRGGTEAFF,TGCGCCAGCAGCTTATCCAGGGGCGGCACTGAAGCTTTCTTT
TRBD1,NA,TRBJ1-1,TRBV4-1,CASSQGTGGYRGAFF,TGCGCCAGCAGCCAAGGGACAGGGGGCTATCGGGGAGCTTTCTTT
NA,once,TRBJ2-2,TRBV5-6,CASSLTGLTGELFF,TGTGCCAGCAGCTTGACGGGACTCACCGGGGAGCTGTTTTTT
TRBD1,NA,TRBJ2-1,TRBV18,CASSPQVGTGNNEQFF,TGTGCCAGCTCACCACAAGTCGGGACAGGGAACAATGAGCAGTTCTTC
TRBD1,NA,TRBJ2-1,TRBV4-1,CASSPLEQTGGVNEQFF,TGCGCCAGCAGCCCTTTAGAACAGACAGGGGGTGTAAATGAGCAGTTCTTC
TRBD2,NA,TRBJ2-1,TRBV5-1,CASSASGGSSYNEQFF,TGCGCCAGCAGTGCTAGCGGGGGCTCCTCCTACAATGAGCAGTTCTTC
NA,NA,TRBJ1-4,TRBV27,CASSPGLLENEKLFF,TGTGCCAGCAGTCCCGGACTGCTCGAGAATGAAAAACTGTTTTTT
NA,NA,TRBJ2-1,TRBV10-3,CAISESRRGPGEQFF,TGTGCCATCAGTGAGTCGAGGCGGGGACCAGGTGAGCAGTTCTTC
TRBD2,few,TRBJ2-2,TRBV6-2/TRBV6-3,CASSYWGLAGSNTGELFF,TGTGCCAGCAGTTACTGGGGACTAGCGGGATCGAACACCGGGGAGCTGTTTTTT
NA,few,TRBJ1-6,TRBV3-1/TRBV3-2,CASSSDRLLNSPLHF,TGTGCCAGCAGCTCGGACAGACTCTTAAATTCACCCCTCCACTTT
NA,NA,TRBJ2-2,TRBV6-5,CASREPSNTGELFF,TGTGCCAGCCGGGAGCCCTCGAACACCGGGGAGCTGTTTTTT
NA,NA,TRBJ2-3,TRBV30,CASSRWVAVGTDTQYF,TGTGCCTCCTCCCGTTGGGTAGCGGTGGGCACAGATACGCAGTATTTT
TRBD2,NA,TRBJ2-1,TRBV7-8,CASSLSGGKGEQFF,TGTGCCAGCAGCCTGAGCGGGGGCAAGGGTGAGCAGTTCTTC
TRBD1,NA,TRBJ2-1,TRBV27,CASQDRDSYNEQFF,TGTGCCAGCCAGGACAGGGACTCCTACAATGAGCAGTTCTTC
TRBD1,NA,TRBJ2-5,TRBV5-4,CASSRDRDRGKTQYF,TGTGCCAGCAGCCGAGACCGGGACAGGGGAAAGACCCAGTACTTC
NA,NA,TRBJ2-5,TRBV5-1,CASSLLGGYQETQYF,TGCGCCAGCAGCTTGCTAGGAGGGTACCAAGAGACCCAGTACTTC